This TCR beta chain was observed in a study of blood T cell repertoires in COVID-19. As for the study in general: Material from acute and convalescent COVID-19 was sourced from the United States, Italy and Spain. Sample material is recorded as cDNA or gDNA derived from T cells, B-cell-depleted T cells, or PBMCs.

This CDR3 is 14 amino acids long. Per germline, CDR1 SGHRS and CDR2 YFSETQ. V lost 3 bases, J lost 4 bases, and 11 bases lay in between. In the original workflow: Amplification from reference gene primers served as the basis for estimated nucleated cell counts. The method was immunoSEQ multiplex PCR; TCRdb's version includes in-frame clones alone and lacks a portion of them. V, J and clone size reflect that table, while D and trimming were determined from the DNA. The sample contains approximately 260,000 clones, 80% to 90% of which appear only once. Sequenced input: peripheral blood. The sequence derives from a woman aged 40 to 50 with acute or convalescent COVID-19. V is TRBV5-1 and J is TRBJ1-5, with a possible D match to TRBD1 (5 bases). The CDR3 DNA sequence: TGCGCCAGCAGCTCGGACGGGGGTAATCAGCCCCAGCATTTT. It translates to CASSSDGGNQPQHF.